The 10 T cell receptor beta chains below all came from one sample that was sequenced in a study of blood T cells in healthy people across ages. It was with a sample-barcoded 5' primer and a J-beta primer mix that a second PCR of about 6 to 11 cycles was run. Each CDR3 protein is one row after TCRdb ran MiXCR on the 5' RACE reads. This table holds 1.5 million to 1.8 million distinct CDR3 sequences, about 42% found once. The sequenced sample consisted of blood. The receptor set was obtained from a woman between 18 and 29 years old in good health.

The rearrangement uses TRBV6-1 and TRBJ2-1; TRBD2 matches at 10 bases. The CDR3 consists of 15 residues. V shed 6 bases and J 2 bases; nucleotides not matched to a gene: 4. In germline, CDR1 is MNHNS, CDR2 SASEGT. The CDR3 DNA follows: TGTGCCAGCAGAAAAGCGGGGGGGCCCTACAATGAGCAGTTCTTC. Translating gives CASRKAGGPYNEQFF.

The chain employs TRBV21-1 and TRBJ2-7; the DNA was not compared with TRBD1, the D call given in the table. TRBV21-1 is shown as a pseudogene. The length of the CDR3 is 14 residues. In DNA, the CDR3 is TGTGCCAGCAGCAAAGCTCGCTACTGTCACGAGCAGTACTTC. It is translated as CASSKARYCHEQYF.

The V gene is TRBV7-9, the J gene TRBJ2-1; either TRBD1 or TRBD2 may fit D (5 bases each). Trimming pared 7 bases from V and 5 bases from J, leaving 15 bases between. The CDR3 is 14 amino acids. Germline assignment: CDR1 SEHNR and CDR2 FQNEAQ (reference sequence). CDR3 amino acids: CASKGRATHNEQFF. CDR3 nucleotide sequence: TGTGCCAGCAAGGGACGGGCGACCCACAATGAGCAGTTCTTC.

V usage is TRBV20-1 and J usage is TRBJ2-3; D remains unclear. The CDR3 is made up of 14 amino acids. The V end lost 0 bases, the J end lost 1 base, and 8 bases lay between the germline ends. The germline CDR1 and CDR2 sequences are DFQATT and SNEGSKA (reference sequence). CDR3 amino acids: CSARDHGRTDTQYF. As DNA, the CDR3 is TGCAGTGCTAGAGATCACGGCCGCACAGATACGCAGTATTTT.

The chain couples TRBV25-1 to TRBJ2-3, with 8 bases aligning to TRBD1. The CDR3 length is 16 residues. The germline V gene has CDR1 MGHDK and CDR2 SYGVNS. With 4 bases clipped from V and 2 bases from J, the junction kept 8 bases outside the gene matches. The CDR3 DNA follows: TGTGCCAGCAGTGGGACAGGGAGGATGGTCACAGATACGCAGTATTTT. This encodes CASSGTGRMVTDTQYF. Using reference TRBV25-1 and TRBJ2-3 for the parts outside the CDR3, the full variable domain is EADIYQTPRYLVIGTGKKITLECSQTMGHDKMYWYQQDPGMELHLIHYSYGVNSTEKGDLSSESTVSRIRTEHFPLTLESARPSHTSQYLCASSGTGRMVTDTQYFGPGTRLTVL.

Remarks on this clonotype: Mismatch with germline at one junction end may stem from a read error. V and J are TRBV6-5 and TRBJ1-5; D is ambiguous. The CDR3 length is 13 residues. In germline, CDR1 is MNHEY, CDR2 SVGAGI. CDR3 bases: TGTGCCGGCAGTTACTCGAGAAATCAGCCCCAGCATTTT. Translated, it gives CAGSYSRNQPQHF.

This clonotype turned up a few times. The rearrangement joins TRBV5-1 to TRBJ2-5; a possible D gene is TRBD2 (5 bases). The CDR3 is made up of 15 amino acids. Germline CDR1 SGHRS, CDR2 YFSETQ. Trimming pared 0 bases from V and 7 bases from J, leaving 16 bases between. The CDR3 DNA reads TGCGCCAGCAGCTTGGCCGGAGACGGGGTTGGGACCCAGTACTTC. Encoded protein: CASSLAGDGVGTQYF.

This chain uses TRBV7-6 with TRBJ2-7; 7 bases are a match to TRBD2. The CDR3 has 17 residues. Trimming cost V 3 bases and J 7 bases; bases outside gene matches: 18. Germline V gives CDR1 SGHVS, CDR2 FNYEAQ. CDR3 protein: CASSFGTGSGNYNEQYF. The CDR3 nucleotides are TGTGCCAGCAGCTTTGGAACCGGGAGCGGGAACTACAATGAGCAGTACTTC.

There are a few counts of this clonotype. The chain combines TRBV20-1 with TRBJ2-1; D is perhaps TRBD1 (6 bases). Trimming shortened V by 5 bases and J by 9 bases, and 17 bases separated the two germline ends. CDR3 length: 13 amino acids. Looked up from germline, CDR1 is DFQATT and CDR2 is SNEGSKA (reference sequence). In DNA, the CDR3 is TGCAGTGCTCCTTTTAAGGGGGTTAGTGAGCAGTTCTTC. It is translated as CSAPFKGVSEQFF.

This clonotype was detected a few times. The chain links TRBV6-6 to TRBJ2-3; 7 bases map to TRBD2. Trimming took 5 bases from V and 6 from J; bases not matched to a gene: 5. The germline gives CDR1 MNHNY, CDR2 SVGAGI (reference sequence). This CDR3 is built from 13 residues. CDR3 in DNA: TGTGCCAGCAGTCGACTAGCTCCCGATACGCAGTATTTT. Its protein product is CASSRLAPDTQYF.